This T cell receptor (beta chain) was sequenced during a study of cytomegalovirus exposure and HLA in healthy donors. Study-wide points: Segments of the TCR beta V type were, in most cases, productive about 90% or about 30% of the time in an earlier analysis. Common viral pathogens seemed to be connected with several of the most significant clusters, according to a later analysis. A cluster of highly shared sequence variants was likely a sequencing artifact. Across donors, sequencing depth was assumed by presence/absence analyses to be roughly uniform.

Regarding this clone: As yet, its antigen is unknown.

Trimming left V 0 bases short and J 4 bases short, with 12 bases between. Germline lookup yields CDR1 MGHRA and CDR2 YSYEKL. This CDR3 has 16 amino acids. Vbeta (60) and Jbeta (13) primers were used in the PCR. Sequenced by immunoSEQ multiplex PCR; TCRdb stores in-frame clones only, minus some. The data show fewer than 150,000 clones, with around 70% seen just once and around 4.2% held by the top ten. The rearrangement links TRBV4-1 to TRBJ2-2; a weak D match, TRBD1 (5 bases). The specimen was PBMCs. The TCR was taken from a woman between 40 and 50 years old in good health and CMV-seronegative. The CDR3 is CASSQDRQRVTGELFF. CDR3 bases: TGCGCCAGCAGCCAAGATCGACAGAGAGTCACCGGGGAGCTGTTTTTT.